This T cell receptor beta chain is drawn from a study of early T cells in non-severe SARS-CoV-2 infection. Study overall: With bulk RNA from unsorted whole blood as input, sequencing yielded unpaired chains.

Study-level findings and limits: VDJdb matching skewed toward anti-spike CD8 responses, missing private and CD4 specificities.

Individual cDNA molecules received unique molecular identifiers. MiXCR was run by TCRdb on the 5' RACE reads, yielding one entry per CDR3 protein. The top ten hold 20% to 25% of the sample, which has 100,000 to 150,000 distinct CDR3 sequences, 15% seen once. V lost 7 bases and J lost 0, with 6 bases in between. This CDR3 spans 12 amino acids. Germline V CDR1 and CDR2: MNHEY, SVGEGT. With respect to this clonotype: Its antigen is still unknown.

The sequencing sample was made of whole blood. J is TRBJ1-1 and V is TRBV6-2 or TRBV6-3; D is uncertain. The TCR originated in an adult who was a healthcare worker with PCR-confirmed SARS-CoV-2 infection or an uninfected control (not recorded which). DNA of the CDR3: TGTGCCAGCAACAGTGTGAACACTGAAGCTTTCTTT. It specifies CASNSVNTEAFF.